Detailed here is one TCR beta chain. These data come from a study of CD8 T cells in Susac syndrome. Study as a whole: Sequenced Susac syndrome patients included about 6 with active disease and about 8 who were in remission.

An amount of RNA that ranged from roughly 0.45 to 1 ug was reverse transcribed with random hexamers. TCRdb reprocessed the immunoSEQ multiplex PCR reads with MiXCR, giving one entry per CDR3 protein. The sample carries more than 110,000 distinct CDR3 sequences, 95% recorded once. The authors negatively isolated CD8+ and CD4+ T cells and FACS-enriched TEMRA cells. The sequenced sample consisted of CD4+ T cells from PBMCs. The origin of this receptor is a human donor with Susac syndrome.

DNA of the CDR3: TGTGCCAGCAGCCAGAGCATAAGGGAACCCTACAATGAGCAGTTCTTC. Protein sequence: CASSQSIREPYNEQFF. The V call is TRBV5-4, the J call TRBJ2-1; D gene uncertain. CDR1 and CDR2 from the germline V gene are SGHNT and YYREEE (reference sequence). Trimming stripped 4 bases from V and 2 bases from J, with 16 bases between. The CDR3 consists of 16 residues.